This is a list of T cell receptor beta chains from one sample in a study of blood T cells in healthy people across ages. Via MiXCR, TCRdb re-called the 5' RACE reads, giving one row per CDR3 protein. The table lists around 1,800,000 distinct CDR3 sequences, more than 35% of them singletons, with more than 20% in the top ten. The material sequenced was blood. These receptors came from a human donor in good health. The conserved cysteine and the conserved F or W are not part of the CDR3 here. Fields, in order: V gene, J gene, CDR3 protein.

v_gene: TRBV29-1
j_gene: TRBJ2-7
CDR3aa: SVEGVGAGEVILQY

v_gene: TRBV7-2
j_gene: TRBJ2-3
CDR3aa: ASSPPGQNSDTQY

v_gene: TRBV21-1
j_gene: TRBJ2-7
CDR3aa: ASSNSDRTYEQY

v_gene: TRBV20-1
j_gene: TRBJ1-2
CDR3aa: SARDPNRAGGYT

v_gene: TRBV7-9
j_gene: TRBJ1-2
CDR3aa: ASSPRAVDYGYT

v_gene: TRBV20-1
j_gene: TRBJ2-5
CDR3aa: SAPTGGGVFWRETQY

v_gene: TRBV6-2/TRBV6-3
j_gene: TRBJ2-1
CDR3aa: ASAVSGGNEQF

v_gene: TRBV20-1
j_gene: TRBJ2-1
CDR3aa: SARVPLAEWGDEQF

v_gene: TRBV20-1
j_gene: -
CDR3aa: SASSMETQY

v_gene: TRBV5-6
j_gene: TRBJ2-1
CDR3aa: ASSLPGTGINEQF

v_gene: TRBV12-3/TRBV12-4
j_gene: TRBJ2-3
CDR3aa: ASSPGQGVSDTQY

v_gene: TRBV12-3/TRBV12-4
j_gene: TRBJ2-1
CDR3aa: ASTLGNEQF

v_gene: TRBV9
j_gene: TRBJ1-2
CDR3aa: ASSVRAGVELLHGYT

v_gene: TRBV5-5
j_gene: TRBJ1-5
CDR3aa: ASSFDLTNQPQH

v_gene: TRBV11-2
j_gene: TRBJ1-4
CDR3aa: ASSLDGMEKLF

v_gene: TRBV29-1
j_gene: TRBJ2-7
CDR3aa: SALTGNGYEQY

v_gene: TRBV9
j_gene: TRBJ1-2
CDR3aa: ASSEEGGWGGYT

v_gene: TRBV11-2
j_gene: TRBJ2-5
CDR3aa: ASSLERQEEQY

v_gene: TRBV7-2
j_gene: TRBJ2-6
CDR3aa: ASSFYGRGANVLT

v_gene: TRBV20-1
j_gene: TRBJ1-2
CDR3aa: SAREPERRLTHYGYT

v_gene: TRBV4-1
j_gene: TRBJ2-1
CDR3aa: ASSQDNHAGNEQF

v_gene: TRBV15
j_gene: TRBJ2-6
CDR3aa: AALSGANVLT

v_gene: TRBV7-3
j_gene: TRBJ1-2
CDR3aa: ASSQTGSGGYT

v_gene: TRBV7-9
j_gene: TRBJ1-2
CDR3aa: ASSQERLGYGYT

v_gene: TRBV5-1
j_gene: TRBJ2-7
CDR3aa: ASSLGPLTGSTYEQY

v_gene: TRBV6-1
j_gene: TRBJ2-2
CDR3aa: ASSLSGGYTGELF

v_gene: TRBV2
j_gene: TRBJ2-2
CDR3aa: ASSVRWETGELF

v_gene: TRBV6-2/TRBV6-3
j_gene: TRBJ2-7
CDR3aa: ASSFGQGSQY

v_gene: TRBV7-2
j_gene: TRBJ2-3
CDR3aa: ASSLAGGPQSQY

v_gene: TRBV12-5
j_gene: TRBJ2-5
CDR3aa: ASGLAGGPETQY

v_gene: TRBV3-1
j_gene: TRBJ2-1
CDR3aa: ASRGQNSYNEQF

v_gene: TRBV5-5
j_gene: TRBJ2-1
CDR3aa: ASSLASVSYNEQF

v_gene: TRBV28
j_gene: TRBJ2-3
CDR3aa: ASSSSYKGAPGAQY

v_gene: TRBV5-8
j_gene: TRBJ1-2
CDR3aa: ASSLGSFGEGASSGYT

v_gene: TRBV9
j_gene: TRBJ2-3
CDR3aa: ASSKWLAGGLVYTQY

v_gene: TRBV6-6
j_gene: TRBJ2-7
CDR3aa: ASSRQGQTTYEQY

v_gene: TRBV7-2
j_gene: TRBJ2-7
CDR3aa: ASARQVSYEQY

v_gene: TRBV7-2
j_gene: TRBJ2-7
CDR3aa: ASSFSGDYEQY

v_gene: TRBV6-5
j_gene: TRBJ2-5
CDR3aa: AAAREQGFQETQY

v_gene: TRBV20-1
j_gene: TRBJ1-5
CDR3aa: SASTSPNQPQH

v_gene: TRBV6-1
j_gene: TRBJ2-7
CDR3aa: ASSEIGYPYGYEQY

v_gene: TRBV6-4
j_gene: TRBJ2-3
CDR3aa: ATKLVLAGADTDTQY

v_gene: TRBV5-1
j_gene: TRBJ2-3
CDR3aa: ASSFSRSTDTQY

v_gene: TRBV27
j_gene: TRBJ2-7
CDR3aa: ASSSGDRAGYEQY

v_gene: TRBV6-5
j_gene: TRBJ2-3
CDR3aa: ASSYFAGAGTDTQY

v_gene: TRBV10-3
j_gene: TRBJ2-1
CDR3aa: AISVRSGDYNEQF